A selection of T cell receptor beta chains follows, all from one sample in a study of CD8 T cells in Susac syndrome. Each CDR3 protein is one row after TCRdb ran MiXCR on the immunoSEQ multiplex PCR reads. The sample lists fewer than 250,000 distinct CDR3 sequences, 80% to 95% occurring once. The sequenced sample was CD8+ T cells from PBMCs. Receptors originate from a human donor with multiple sclerosis. Each CDR3 is given with its conserved first and last residue. A D gene is named only where the DNA matches it firmly. The size entry is marked missing in some rows and otherwise reads once, few, many or a size class.

abundance,d_gene,v_gene,j_gene,CDR3nt,CDR3aa
NA,NA,TRBV29-1,TRBJ1-2,TGCAGCGGTCTGGTTGTGGGGGGCCAGGACTATGGCTACACCTTC,CSGLVVGGQDYGYTF
NA,TRBD2,TRBV7-9,TRBJ2-7,TGTGCCAGCTTTAGCGGGAGGGAGGTACGGGACGAGCAGTACTTC,CASFSGREVRDEQYF
NA,TRBD1,TRBV27,TRBJ1-5,TGTGCCAGCAGTCCAAGGGACAGTAGACAGCCCCAGCATTTT,CASSPRDSRQPQHF
NA,NA,TRBV9,TRBJ2-5,TGTGCCAGCAGTGTGGCGGCAACGGGAGAGACCCAGTACTTC,CASSVAATGETQYF
NA,NA,TRBV5-1,TRBJ2-1,TGCGCCAGCAGCCCCAGGTCGAACGCTTACAATGAGCAGTTCTTC,CASSPRSNAYNEQFF
NA,NA,TRBV6-5,TRBJ1-1,TGTGCCAGCAGTTACACCGGACGCTACGTCCCAGCTTTCTTT,CASSYTGRYVPAFF
NA,NA,TRBV11-2,TRBJ2-5,TGTGCCAGCAGCTTAGAATTCGGCGGGTCCGCCCTGGAGACCCAGTACTTC,CASSLEFGGSALETQYF
once,TRBD2,TRBV27,TRBJ2-1,TGTGCCAGCAGCCCTAGCCTCTGGACTAGCGGGAGTTATGAGCAGTTCTTC,CASSPSLWTSGSYEQFF
NA,TRBD1,TRBV9,TRBJ2-7,TGTGCCAGCAGCGCTGGGACAGCGAGCTCCTACGAGCAGTACTTC,CASSAGTASSYEQYF
NA,TRBD2,TRBV19,TRBJ2-1,TGTGCCAGTAGTATAGGGAGCGGGGGGGCCCATGAGCAGTTCTTC,CASSIGSGGAHEQFF
NA,NA,TRBV5-1,TRBJ2-3,TGCGCCAGCACCTTGGAGCAGGGACCAGATACGCAGTATTTT,CASTLEQGPDTQYF
NA,TRBD2,TRBV9,TRBJ2-3,TGTGCCAGCAGCCCCACAGGAGGGCAACTAGCGGGAGGCCCGGATACGCAGTATTTT,CASSPTGGQLAGGPDTQYF
NA,NA,TRBV7-6,TRBJ2-6,TGTGCCAGCAGCCTCACGTCTGACTCTGGGGCCAACGTCCTGACTTTC,CASSLTSDSGANVLTF
NA,TRBD2,TRBV7-2,TRBJ2-7,TGTGCCAGCAGCCGTCCCGGGACTAGCTTAAGCTACGAGCAGTACTTC,CASSRPGTSLSYEQYF
NA,TRBD1,TRBV7-8,TRBJ2-5,TGTGCCAGCAGCCTTAGAGATATGTGGTCAGGGGGCCGACAAGAGACCCAGTACTTC,CASSLRDMWSGGRQETQYF
NA,TRBD2,TRBV30,TRBJ2-1,TGTGCCTGGAGCAGTAGCGGGGGGTATGAGCAGTTCTTC,CAWSSSGGYEQFF
NA,NA,TRBV11-2,TRBJ2-3,TGTGCCAGCAGCTTCGGGCACCGCCCAGATACGCAGTATTTT,CASSFGHRPDTQYF
NA,TRBD1,TRBV27,TRBJ2-5,TGTGCCAGCCGGGGACAGGGAAGAGAGACCCAGTACTTC,CASRGQGRETQYF
NA,NA,TRBV4-3,TRBJ2-1,TGCGCCAGCAGCCGCCTGAGATACGCCACCTATGAGCAGTTCTTC,CASSRLRYATYEQFF
NA,NA,TRBV25-1,TRBJ1-2,TGTGCCAGCAGTGAATATAGGGTTGACTATGGCTACACCTTC,CASSEYRVDYGYTF
NA,NA,TRBV5-1,TRBJ2-1,TGCGCCAGCGAACCAGAGAGCTCCTACAATGAGCAGTTCTTC,CASEPESSYNEQFF
NA,NA,TRBV20-1,TRBJ2-1,TGCAGTGCAGGGGGGGTAGCCGATGAGCAGTTCTTC,CSAGGVADEQFF
NA,NA,TRBV27,TRBJ2-7,TGTGCCAGCAGTTTATCGAGCCCCTACGAGCAGTACTTC,CASSLSSPYEQYF
NA,NA,TRBV12-5,TRBJ1-2,TGTGCTAGTGGTTTGAGCAGTACAGCCTATGGCTACACCTTC,CASGLSSTAYGYTF
NA,NA,TRBV30,TRBJ1-1,TGTGCCTGGAGTGGAGGGAACACTGAAGCTTTCTTT,CAWSGGNTEAFF
NA,NA,TRBV7-9,TRBJ2-1,TGTGCCAGCAGCTCGCTTGGGGGCGGGGAAGGCAATGAGCAGTTCTTC,CASSSLGGGEGNEQFF
NA,TRBD2,TRBV9,TRBJ2-7,TGTGCCAGCAGCGTCAGTCCCGCTAGCGGGAAGACTTACGAGCAGTACTTC,CASSVSPASGKTYEQYF
NA,NA,TRBV5-4,TRBJ2-3,TGTGCCAGCAGCTTGGAGTCAGGGTTGGGCGATACGCAGTATTTT,CASSLESGLGDTQYF
NA,TRBD2,TRBV4-1,TRBJ2-1,TGCGCCAGCAGCCAGCCCGGGACTAGATACAATGAGCAGTTCTTC,CASSQPGTRYNEQFF
NA,NA,TRBV3-1,TRBJ2-1,TGTGCCAGCAGCCCAAGACCTGGAAATGAGCAGTTCTTC,CASSPRPGNEQFF